The next 30 T cell receptor beta chains were all read from a single sample in a study of vaccination effects on CD4 cells after COVID-19. Sequencing used immunoSEQ multiplex PCR; TCRdb keeps in-frame clones, though not all of them. The sample records about 81,000 clones, 77% being singletons. With the ViraFEST assay, the study expanded antigen-specific CD4+ T cells using viral peptide pools, then sequenced them. The authors isolated CD4+ T cells after approximately 9 days of culture. Each participant was given two doses of one vaccine (BNT162b2 or mRNA-1273). Antigens for these TCRs are unknown. The source material was CD4+ T cells from PBMCs cultured with HCoV-OC43 spike peptides, sampled after COVID-19 vaccination. Indicated subset: HCoV-OC43 spike overlapping peptide pool stimulation. The receptors stem from a human donor who received a COVID-19 vaccine.

The gene calls are TRBV5-1 and TRBJ1-3; D remains unclear. There are 16 residues in the CDR3. The ends were cut back, 0 bases at V and 1 base at J, with 11 bases in the middle. Germline V lookup: CDR1 SGHRS, CDR2 YFSETQ. The CDR3 bases are TGCGCCAGCAGCTTGGGACAAGTTAGTTCTGGAAACACCATATATTTT. As protein: CASSLGQVSSGNTIYF.

V and J are TRBV5-1 and TRBJ1-4; D unresolved. The CDR3 has 15 amino acids. CDR1 is SGHRS, CDR2 YFSETQ, per germline. V was trimmed by 0 bases and J by 0 bases, leaving 6 bases between them. For the CDR3, the DNA is TGCGCCAGCAGCTTGGTCAGTGCAACTAATGAAAAACTGTTTTTT. Translated, it gives CASSLVSATNEKLFF.

The chain carries TRBV10-3 and TRBJ2-7; tentatively, D is TRBD2 (7 bases). The germline CDR1 and CDR2 sequences are ENHRY and SYGVKD. This CDR3 is built from 14 residues. V lost 10 bases and J lost 3, with 19 bases in between. CDR3 in DNA: TGTGCCACCCGTACCGGGGGGCCCATCTACGAGCAGTACGTC. Translating it yields CATRTGGPIYEQYV.

This sequence joins TRBV6-5 and TRBJ1-2; TRBD1 matches 7 bases. Germline CDR1 MNHEY, CDR2 SVGAGI. V dropped 0 bases and J dropped 4; count of bases not matched to a gene: 5. This CDR3 spans 15 amino acids. CDR3 DNA sequence: TGTGCCAGCAGTTACTCCAACAGGGGAAGCTATGGCTACACCTTC. It specifies CASSYSNRGSYGYTF.

The genes are TRBV30 and TRBJ1-1; no reliable D call. This CDR3 region has 13 residues. CDR1 GTSNPN and CDR2 SVGIG come from the germline V gene (reference sequence). V dropped 3 bases and J dropped 1 base, with 9 bases sitting between them. The CDR3: CAWRVTQNTEAFF. The CDR3 coding sequence is TGTGCCTGGAGGGTGACTCAGAACACTGAAGCTTTCTTT.

V usage is TRBV18 and J usage is TRBJ2-5; D gene uncertain. Per the germline V gene, CDR1 is KGHSH and CDR2 is LQKENI. The CDR3 has 14 residues. The ends were cut back, 0 bases at V and 1 base at J, with 6 bases in the middle. The CDR3 DNA reads as TGTGCCAGCTCACCACCCAGTTTCCAAGAGACCCAGTACTTC. Protein: CASSPPSFQETQYF.

The chain combines TRBV7-3 with TRBJ2-3; TRBD2 matches at 12 bases. J lost 6 bases, V lost 4 bases, and 5 bases had no gene match. CDR1 SGHTA and CDR2 FQGTGA come from the germline V gene. The CDR3 contains 15 residues. CDR3 DNA sequence: TGTGCCAGCAGCTCTATGGGACTAGCGGGCGATACGCAGTATTTT. Translating gives CASSSMGLAGDTQYF.

This clone has just one count. This chain links TRBV2 with TRBJ1-2; D is ambiguous. The CDR3 runs to 13 residues. The germline gives CDR1 SNHLY, CDR2 FYNNEI. The ends were cut back, 6 bases at V and 3 bases at J, with 11 bases in the middle. This CDR3 is CASSPDTYYGYTF. For the CDR3, the DNA is TGTGCCAGCAGCCCCGACACTTACTATGGCTACACCTTC.

The chain couples TRBV7-9 to TRBJ2-3; D gene ambiguous. This CDR3 has 14 amino acids. With 5 bases removed from V and 2 bases from J, the gap between germline ends came to 11 bases. Germline CDR1 SEHNR, CDR2 FQNEAQ (reference sequence). CDR3 sequence reads: CASSTPALTDTQYF. DNA of the CDR3: TGTGCCAGCAGCACCCCAGCCCTCACAGATACGCAGTATTTT.

The genes are TRBV12-3 or TRBV12-4 and TRBJ1-1; tentative D call: TRBD1 (5 bases). The CDR3 is made up of 13 amino acids. V lost 6 bases and J 4 bases, leaving 12 bases between the germline ends. CDR3 in amino acids: CASRQGLGTEAFF. In DNA, the CDR3 is TGTGCCAGCAGGCAGGGACTGGGCACTGAAGCTTTCTTT.

The chain has TRBV14 and TRBJ2-3; a possible D gene is TRBD1 (6 bases). The CDR3 is made up of 15 amino acids. The V gene lost 0 bases and the J gene lost 0 bases, with 7 bases spanning the gap. Germline-derived CDR1 and CDR2 are SGHDN and FVKESK. CDR3 amino acids: CASSQDRGSTDTQYF. In DNA form, the CDR3 reads TGTGCCAGCAGCCAAGATAGGGGGAGCACAGATACGCAGTATTTT.

The chain couples TRBV20-1 to TRBJ1-2; no firm D call. Germline-derived CDR1 and CDR2 are DFQATT and SNEGSKA (reference sequence). The CDR3 is 9 residues long. In DNA, the CDR3 is TGCACGAGAGGTGGCGACTACACCTTC. Translated, it gives CTRGGDYTF.

The sample holds many counts of this clone. The chain joins TRBV9 to TRBJ2-3; perhaps TRBD2 as D (5 bases). Germline V gene lookup returns CDR1 SGDLS and CDR2 YYNGEE. Trimming left V 5 bases short and J 3 bases short, with 13 bases between. The CDR3 has 14 amino acids. CDR3 nucleotide sequence: TGTGCCAGCAGTCGACTGGACTTAACAGATACGCAGTATTTT. This translates into CASSRLDLTDTQYF.

This clone was picked up a small number of times. The chain recombines TRBV6-5 with TRBJ1-3; D unclear. The CDR3 covers 14 residues. Germline V gene data show CDR1 as MNHEY and CDR2 as SVGAGI. The V gene lost 4 bases and the J gene lost 1 base, with 8 bases spanning the gap. Here the CDR3 DNA reads TGTGCCAGCAGTTCGGGAGGGTCTGGAAACACCATATATTTT. Protein sequence: CASSSGGSGNTIYF.

This chain connects TRBV21-1 to TRBJ1-4; the table assigns TRBD1, which was not confirmed against the DNA. TRBV21-1 has pseudogene status. The CDR3 has 18 residues. The chain's CDR3 is CASSKLLGGQGPERQLFF. The DNA for the CDR3 is TGTGCCAGCAGCAAACTCTTAGGGGGACAGGGGCCGGAGAGACAACTGTTTTTT.

This clone was counted between two and nine times. The chain carries TRBV5-1 and TRBJ1-1; no definite D call. Trimming stripped 0 bases from V and 11 bases from J, with 11 bases between. The CDR3 length is 12 residues. Germline CDR1 and CDR2: SGHRS and YFSETQ. DNA of the CDR3: TGCGCCAGCAGCTTGGGTGGCGAGAGGGCTTTCTTT. It is translated as CASSLGGERAFF.

In nucleotides, the CDR3 is TGTGCCAGCAGTCTAGATATCGGGGAGCAGTACGTC. Residues: CASSLDIGEQYV. The chain recombines TRBV6-5 with TRBJ2-7; D remains ambiguous. The CDR3 totals 12 residues. V was cut by 5 bases and J by 7 bases, with 12 bases left in between. Germline CDR1 is MNHEY and CDR2 is SVGAGI.

The chain recombines TRBV6-6 with TRBJ1-1; D is unresolved. CDR3 length equals 13 residues. Germline V gives CDR1 MNHNY, CDR2 SVGAGI (reference sequence). V lost 6 bases and J 1 base, leaving 9 bases between the germline ends. The CDR3 DNA is TGTGCCAGCAGCCGACTGTCGAACACTGAAGCTTTCTTT. Protein product: CASSRLSNTEAFF.

The chain is built from TRBV11-3 and TRBJ2-2; 14 bases are a match to TRBD2. The CDR3 runs 18 residues. CDR1 SGHNT and CDR2 YENEEA come from the germline V gene. V dropped 5 bases and J dropped 5; count of bases not matched to a gene: 10. This CDR3 is CASSIKPGLAGDTGELFF. DNA of the CDR3: TGTGCCAGCAGCATTAAACCGGGACTAGCGGGGGATACCGGGGAGCTGTTTTTT.

This clone was detected once. V and J are TRBV18 and TRBJ2-1; D not certain. Germline lookup yields CDR1 KGHSH and CDR2 LQKENI. CDR3 length equals 16 residues. V lost 0 bases and J 2 bases, leaving 11 bases between the germline ends. CDR3 residues: CASSPPGLTTYNEQFF. CDR3 coding DNA: TGTGCCAGCTCACCACCAGGCCTAACGACCTACAATGAGCAGTTCTTC.

This clone has just one count. The chain joins TRBV7-2 to TRBJ2-5, with TRBD2 identical over 13 bases. The CDR3 totals 17 residues. Germline trimming cut 6 bases from V and 2 bases from J; bases unmatched to any gene: 9. Germline lookup yields CDR1 SGHTA and CDR2 FQGNSA. In DNA, the CDR3 is TGTGCCAGCAGGCCTAGGACTAGCGGGGGCATTCAAGAGACCCAGTACTTC. Its translation is CASRPRTSGGIQETQYF.

The chain carries TRBV7-9 and TRBJ2-5; the D call may be TRBD1 or TRBD2 (6 bases each). With 5 bases removed from V and 4 bases from J, the gap between germline ends came to 20 bases. The CDR3 runs to 16 residues. CDR1 is SEHNR and CDR2 is FQNEAQ in the germline V gene (reference sequence). CDR3: CASSREGGLVGETQYF. CDR3 sequence (DNA): TGTGCCAGCAGCCGAGAAGGGGGGCTAGTAGGAGAGACCCAGTACTTC.

The chain links TRBV24-1 to TRBJ2-5; D tentatively fits TRBD1 or TRBD2 (6 bases each). V shed 0 bases and J shed 0 bases, with 13 bases lying between them. Germline CDR1 and CDR2: KGHDR and SFDVKD. The CDR3 has 17 amino acids. In DNA, the CDR3 is TGTGCCACCAGTGATTTGACGGGGGCGGACGACCAAGAGACCCAGTACTTC. Translating gives CATSDLTGADDQETQYF.

This clone was detected a few times. The rearrangement uses TRBV30 and TRBJ1-1, with TRBD1 matching 7 bases. The CDR3 totals 14 residues. The ends lost 2 bases at V and 3 bases at J; junction bases unmatched: 6. Germline V gene sequence: CDR1 GTSNPN, CDR2 SVGIG (reference sequence). The CDR3 is CAWSLTGTYTEAFF. DNA for the CDR3: TGTGCCTGGAGTTTGACAGGGACTTACACTGAAGCTTTCTTT. The full variable domain, its missing parts supplied by reference TRBV30 and TRBJ1-1, is SQTIHQWPATLVQPVGSPLSLECTVEGTSNPNLYWYRQAAGRGLQLLFYSVGIGQISSEVPQNLSASRPQDRQFILSSKKLLLSDSGFYLCAWSLTGTYTEAFFGQGTRLTVV.

This clone was detected only a few times. V usage is TRBV7-2 and J usage is TRBJ2-1; weak D call: TRBD2 (6 bases). The CDR3 is 15 amino acids. Trimming left V 0 bases short and J 7 bases short, with 13 bases between. The germline gives CDR1 SGHTA, CDR2 FQGNSA. DNA for the CDR3: TGTGCCAGCAGCTTAGCGAGGGACTCGGCGAATGAGCAGTTCTTC. Its protein product is CASSLARDSANEQFF.

This rearrangement joins TRBV6-2 or TRBV6-3 to TRBJ1-2; D not resolved. V lost 2 bases and J lost 4, with 2 bases in between. CDR1 is MNHEY, CDR2 SVGEGT, per germline. The CDR3 loop spans 11 amino acids. The CDR3 loop reads CASSYAYGYTF. The CDR3, as DNA: TGTGCCAGCAGTTACGCCTATGGCTACACCTTC.

This chain connects TRBV12-5 to TRBJ2-3; 7 nucleotides match TRBD2. The CDR3 is 14 residues long. Germline values: CDR1 LGHNT, CDR2 FRNRAP. The ends lost 1 base at V and 8 bases at J; junction bases unmatched: 6. CDR3 in DNA: TGTGCTAGTGGTTTGGGAATGACTAGCAGTACGCAGTATTTT. Translating it yields CASGLGMTSSTQYF.

The chain recombines TRBV7-2 with TRBJ1-2; D unclear. Germline values: CDR1 SGHTA, CDR2 FQGNSA. This CDR3 has 15 amino acids. Trimming stripped 5 bases from V and 0 bases from J, with 13 bases between. CDR3 protein: CASSTRRNTNYGYTF. For the CDR3, the DNA is TGTGCCAGCAGCACCCGACGGAATACTAACTATGGCTACACCTTC. Full variable domain (remainder filled in from reference TRBV7-2 and TRBJ1-2): GAGVSQSPSNKVTEKGKDVELRCDPISGHTALYWYRQSLGQGLEFLIYFQGNSAPDKSGLPSDRFSAERTGGSVSTLTIQRTQQEDSAVYLCASSTRRNTNYGYTFGSGTRLTVV.

The chain couples TRBV7-2 to TRBJ1-3; 9 nucleotides align to TRBD1. Per germline, CDR1 SGHTA and CDR2 FQGNSA. CDR3 length: 15 residues. Trimming removed 5 bases from V and 4 bases from J; junction bases left unmatched: 6. The CDR3 DNA reads TGTGCCAGCAGCCCCGGACAGGGGAAAGGAAACACCATATATTTT. Translating gives CASSPGQGKGNTIYF.

CDR3 amino acids: CASSLSQGNQPQHF. CDR3 in DNA: TGTGCCAGCAGCTTAAGTCAAGGAAATCAGCCCCAGCATTTT. The chain combines TRBV3-1 (or the pseudogene TRBV3-2) with TRBJ1-5, with D unresolved. Per the germline V gene, CDR1 is LGHDT and CDR2 is YNNKEL (reference sequence). The CDR3 has 14 amino acids. V lost 5 bases to trimming and J lost 4 bases, with 12 bases between them.